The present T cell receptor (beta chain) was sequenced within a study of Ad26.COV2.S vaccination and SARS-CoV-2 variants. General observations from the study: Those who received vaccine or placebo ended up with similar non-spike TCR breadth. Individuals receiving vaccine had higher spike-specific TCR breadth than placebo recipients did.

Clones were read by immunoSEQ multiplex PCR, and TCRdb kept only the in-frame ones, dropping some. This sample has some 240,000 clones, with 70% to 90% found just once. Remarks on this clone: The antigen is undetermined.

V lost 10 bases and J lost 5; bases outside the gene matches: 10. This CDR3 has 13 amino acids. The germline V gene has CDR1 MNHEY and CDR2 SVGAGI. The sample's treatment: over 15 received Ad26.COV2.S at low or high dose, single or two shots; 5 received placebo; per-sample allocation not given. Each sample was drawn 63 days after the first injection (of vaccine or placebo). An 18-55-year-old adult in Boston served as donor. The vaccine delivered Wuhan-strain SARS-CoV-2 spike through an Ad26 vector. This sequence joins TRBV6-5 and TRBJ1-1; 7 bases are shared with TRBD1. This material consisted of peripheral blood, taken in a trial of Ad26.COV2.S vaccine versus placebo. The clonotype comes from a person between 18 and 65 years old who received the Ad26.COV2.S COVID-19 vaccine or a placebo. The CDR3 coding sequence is TGTGCCACCAAAGGCTCAGGGGGGACTGAAGCTTTCTTT. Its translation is CATKGSGGTEAFF.